This T cell receptor (beta chain) came from a study of cytomegalovirus exposure and HLA in healthy donors. CDR1 is SGHVS, CDR2 FQNEAQ, per germline. The V gene lost 1 base and the J gene lost 0 bases, with 7 bases spanning the gap. This CDR3 has 15 residues. Amplification used 60 Vbeta primers and 13 Jbeta primers. Method: immunoSEQ multiplex PCR; TCRdb's copy keeps in-frame clones and lacks some. The data contain tens of thousands of clones, just under 85% of them singletons. Study findings and constraints: TCR beta V segments were, for the most part, productive about 87% or about 30% of the time in an earlier analysis. It was about 150 TCR beta chains that were listed as cytomegalovirus-associated.

This clone showed up just a few times. Antigen unknown. The receptor was derived from a man aged 45-65 years in good health and CMV-seronegative. The chain links TRBV7-8 to TRBJ1-5, with D unresolved. Sequences were obtained from PBMCs. The CDR3 sequence: CASSLDRYSNQPQHF. DNA for the CDR3: TGTGCCAGCAGCTTAGACAGATATAGCAATCAGCCCCAGCATTTT.